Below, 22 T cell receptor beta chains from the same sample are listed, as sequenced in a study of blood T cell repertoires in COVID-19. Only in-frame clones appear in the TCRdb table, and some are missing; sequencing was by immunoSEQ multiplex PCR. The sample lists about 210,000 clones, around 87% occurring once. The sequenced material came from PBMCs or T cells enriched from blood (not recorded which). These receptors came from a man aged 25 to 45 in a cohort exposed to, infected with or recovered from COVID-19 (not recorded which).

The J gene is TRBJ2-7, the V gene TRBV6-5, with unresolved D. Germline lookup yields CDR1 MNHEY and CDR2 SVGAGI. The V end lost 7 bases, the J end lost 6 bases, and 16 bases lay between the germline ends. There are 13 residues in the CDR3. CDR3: CASNQPGGGEQYF. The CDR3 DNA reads TGTGCCAGCAACCAACCTGGTGGCGGCGAGCAGTACTTC.

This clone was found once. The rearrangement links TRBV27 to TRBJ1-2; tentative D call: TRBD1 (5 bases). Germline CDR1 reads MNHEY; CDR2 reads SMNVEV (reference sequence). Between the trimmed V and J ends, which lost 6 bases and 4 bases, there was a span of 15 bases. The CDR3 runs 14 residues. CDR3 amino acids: CASRGAGDAYGYTF. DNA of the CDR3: TGTGCCAGCAGAGGGGCTGGGGATGCCTATGGCTACACCTTC.

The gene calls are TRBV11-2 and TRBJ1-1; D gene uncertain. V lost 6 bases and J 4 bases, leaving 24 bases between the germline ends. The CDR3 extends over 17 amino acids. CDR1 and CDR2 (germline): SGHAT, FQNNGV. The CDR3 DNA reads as TGTGCCAGCAGAACACAGTCCCTATTAGACCGGGGCACTGAAGCTTTCTTT. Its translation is CASRTQSLLDRGTEAFF.

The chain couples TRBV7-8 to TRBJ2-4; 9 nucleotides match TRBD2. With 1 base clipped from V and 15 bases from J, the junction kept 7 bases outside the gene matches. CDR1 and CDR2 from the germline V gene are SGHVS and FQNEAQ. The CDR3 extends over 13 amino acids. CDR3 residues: CASSLDWREGAYF. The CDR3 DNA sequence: TGTGCCAGCAGCTTAGACTGGCGGGAGGGGGCGTACTTC.

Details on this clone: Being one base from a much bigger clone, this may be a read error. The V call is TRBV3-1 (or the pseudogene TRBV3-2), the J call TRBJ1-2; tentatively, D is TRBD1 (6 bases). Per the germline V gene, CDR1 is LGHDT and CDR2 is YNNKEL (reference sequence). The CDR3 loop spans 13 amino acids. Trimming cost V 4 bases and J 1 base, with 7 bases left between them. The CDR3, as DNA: TGTGCCAGCAGCCGACAGGTTAACTATGGCTACACCTTC. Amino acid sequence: CASSRQVNYGYTF.

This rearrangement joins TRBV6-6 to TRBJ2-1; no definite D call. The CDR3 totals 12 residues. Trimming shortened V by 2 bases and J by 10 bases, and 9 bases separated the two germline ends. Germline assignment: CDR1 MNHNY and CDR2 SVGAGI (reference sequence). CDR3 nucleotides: TGTGCCAGCAGTTACACCACGGAGGAGCAGTTCTTC. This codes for CASSYTTEEQFF.

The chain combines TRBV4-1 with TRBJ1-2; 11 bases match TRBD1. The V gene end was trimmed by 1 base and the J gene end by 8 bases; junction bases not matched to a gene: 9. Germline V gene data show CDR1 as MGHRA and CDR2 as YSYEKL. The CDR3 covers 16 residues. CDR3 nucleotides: TGCGCCAGCAGCCAAGCTCTCATGGGACAGGGGGACGGCTACACCTTC. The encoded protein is CASSQALMGQGDGYTF.

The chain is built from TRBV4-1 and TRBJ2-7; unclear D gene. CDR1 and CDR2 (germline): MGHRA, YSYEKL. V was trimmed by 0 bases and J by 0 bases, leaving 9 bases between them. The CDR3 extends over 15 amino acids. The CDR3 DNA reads TGCGCCAGCAGCCAAGATGCCTACAGCTCCTACGAGCAGTACTTC. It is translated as CASSQDAYSSYEQYF.

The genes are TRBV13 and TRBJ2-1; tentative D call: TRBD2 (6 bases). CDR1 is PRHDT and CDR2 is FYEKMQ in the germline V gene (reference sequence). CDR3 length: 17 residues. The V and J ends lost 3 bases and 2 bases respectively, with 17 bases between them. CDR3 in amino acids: CASSFRETGRPYNEQFF. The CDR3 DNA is TGTGCCAGCAGCTTTAGAGAGACCGGGAGACCCTACAATGAGCAGTTCTTC.

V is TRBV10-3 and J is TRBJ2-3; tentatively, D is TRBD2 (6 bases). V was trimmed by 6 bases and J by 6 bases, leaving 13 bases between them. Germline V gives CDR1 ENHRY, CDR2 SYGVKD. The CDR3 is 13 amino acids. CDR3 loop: CAIRGEAMDTQYF. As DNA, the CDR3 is TGTGCCATCAGGGGGGAGGCGATGGATACGCAGTATTTT.

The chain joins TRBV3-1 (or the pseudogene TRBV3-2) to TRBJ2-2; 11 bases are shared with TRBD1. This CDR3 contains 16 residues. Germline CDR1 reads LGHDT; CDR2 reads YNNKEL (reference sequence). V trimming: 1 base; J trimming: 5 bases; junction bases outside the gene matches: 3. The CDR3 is CASSQGGQGATGELFF. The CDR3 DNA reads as TGTGCCAGCAGCCAAGGAGGACAGGGGGCTACCGGGGAGCTGTTTTTT.

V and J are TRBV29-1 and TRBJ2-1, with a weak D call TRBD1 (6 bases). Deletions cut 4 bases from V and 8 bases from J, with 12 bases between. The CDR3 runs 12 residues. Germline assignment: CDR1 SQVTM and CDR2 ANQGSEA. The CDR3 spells CSVVGGWDEQFF. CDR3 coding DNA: TGCAGCGTTGTTGGGGGCTGGGATGAGCAGTTCTTC.

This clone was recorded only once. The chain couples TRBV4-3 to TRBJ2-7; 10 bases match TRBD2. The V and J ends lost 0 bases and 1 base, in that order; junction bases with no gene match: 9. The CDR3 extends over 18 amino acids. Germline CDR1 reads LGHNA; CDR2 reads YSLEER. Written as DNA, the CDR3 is TGCGCCAGCAGCCAAGAGGTCCTAGCGGGAGAAGGTTCCTACGAGCAGTACTTC. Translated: CASSQEVLAGEGSYEQYF.

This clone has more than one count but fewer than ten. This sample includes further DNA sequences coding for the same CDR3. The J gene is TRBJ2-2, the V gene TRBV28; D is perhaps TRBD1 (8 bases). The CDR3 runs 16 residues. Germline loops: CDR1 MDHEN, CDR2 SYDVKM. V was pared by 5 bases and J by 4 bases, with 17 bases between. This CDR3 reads CASSPSGGGSTGELFF. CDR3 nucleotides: TGTGCCAGCAGTCCCTCAGGGGGCGGGAGCACCGGGGAGCTGTTTTTT.

The DNA of the CDR3 is TGTGCCAGCAGTAAACAGGGCTTCACTGGAAACACCATATATTTT. It translates to CASSKQGFTGNTIYF. The V gene is TRBV6-5, the J gene TRBJ1-3; D possibly corresponds to TRBD1 (6 bases). This CDR3 has 15 residues. Between the trimmed V and J ends, which lost 5 bases and 2 bases, there was a span of 13 bases. Germline CDR1 reads MNHEY; CDR2 reads SVGAGI.

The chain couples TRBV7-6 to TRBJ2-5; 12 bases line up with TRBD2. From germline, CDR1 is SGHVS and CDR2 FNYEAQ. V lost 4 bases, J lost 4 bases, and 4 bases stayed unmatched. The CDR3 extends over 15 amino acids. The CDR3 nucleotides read TGTGCCAGCAGCTCGACTAGCGGGAGTCCAGAGACCCAGTACTTC. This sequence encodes CASSSTSGSPETQYF.

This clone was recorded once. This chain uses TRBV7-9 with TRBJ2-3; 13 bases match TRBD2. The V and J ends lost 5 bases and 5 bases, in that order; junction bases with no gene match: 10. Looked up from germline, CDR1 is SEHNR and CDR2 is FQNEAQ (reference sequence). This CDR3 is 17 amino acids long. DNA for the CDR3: TGTGCCAGCAGCCACCCCGGACTAGCGGGAGTGGGAGATACGCAGTATTTT. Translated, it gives CASSHPGLAGVGDTQYF.

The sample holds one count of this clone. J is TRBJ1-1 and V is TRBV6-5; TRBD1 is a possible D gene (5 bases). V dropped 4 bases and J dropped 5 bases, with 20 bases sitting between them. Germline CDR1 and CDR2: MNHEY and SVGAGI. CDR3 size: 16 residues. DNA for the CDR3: TGTGCCAGCAGTTCCCCCGATGGAATCACAGGAACTGAAGCTTTCTTT. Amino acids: CASSSPDGITGTEAFF.

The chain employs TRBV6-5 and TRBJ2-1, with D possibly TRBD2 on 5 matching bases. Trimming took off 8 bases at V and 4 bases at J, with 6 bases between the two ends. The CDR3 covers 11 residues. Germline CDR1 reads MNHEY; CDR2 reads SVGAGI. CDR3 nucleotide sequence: TGTGCCAGCGGGGAGTACAATGAGCAGTTCTTC. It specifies CASGEYNEQFF.

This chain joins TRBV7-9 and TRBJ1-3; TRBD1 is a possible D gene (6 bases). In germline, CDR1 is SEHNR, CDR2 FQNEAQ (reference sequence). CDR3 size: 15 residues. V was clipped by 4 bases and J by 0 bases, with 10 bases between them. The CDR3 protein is CASSSTGFSGNTIYF. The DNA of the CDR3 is TGTGCCAGCAGCTCAACAGGGTTCTCTGGAAACACCATATATTTT.

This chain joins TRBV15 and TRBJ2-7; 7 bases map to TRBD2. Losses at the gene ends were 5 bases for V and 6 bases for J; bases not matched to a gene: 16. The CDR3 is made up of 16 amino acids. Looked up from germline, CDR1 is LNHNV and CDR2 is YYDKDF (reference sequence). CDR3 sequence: CATSLVAGEGGAEQYF. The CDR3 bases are TGTGCCACCAGCCTAGTTGCGGGAGAAGGTGGGGCCGAGCAGTACTTC.

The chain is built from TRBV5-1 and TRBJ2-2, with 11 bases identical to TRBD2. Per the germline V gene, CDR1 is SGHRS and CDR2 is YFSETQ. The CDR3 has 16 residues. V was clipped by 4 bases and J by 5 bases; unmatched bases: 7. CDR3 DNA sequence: TGCGCCAGCAGCAAACTAGCGGGAGTGGGAACCGGGGAGCTGTTTTTT. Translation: CASSKLAGVGTGELFF.